These 2 T cell receptor beta chains share one sample of origin, sequenced in a study of identical twins. TCRdb reanalysed the 5' RACE reads using MiXCR and keeps one entry per CDR3 protein. The sample holds about 210,000 distinct CDR3 sequences, roughly 10% seen once. The sequenced sample was memory (CD45RO+) T cells sorted from blood. Receptors originate from a woman aged 18-35 years in good health.

A few counts support this clonotype. The genes are TRBV5-6 and TRBJ2-3, with a weak D call TRBD1 (5 bases). The CDR3 is 14 residues long. Germline V CDR1 and CDR2: SGHDT, YYEEEE. Deletions cut 4 bases from V and 4 bases from J, with 13 bases between. CDR3 amino acids: CASSQGARADTQYF. The DNA for the CDR3 is TGTGCCAGCAGCCAGGGCGCTAGGGCAGATACGCAGTATTTT.

This clonotype was observed a few times. The V and J genes are TRBV12-5 and TRBJ2-1; 14 positions match TRBD2. Germline V gene data show CDR1 as LGHNT and CDR2 as FRNRAP. CDR3 length equals 18 residues. J lost 9 bases, V lost 8 bases, and 18 bases had no gene match. CDR3 sequence (DNA): TGTGCTAGTATGCTTCGCCTCGGACTAGCGGGAGGAACGAGTGAGCAGTTCTTC. Its translation: CASMLRLGLAGGTSEQFF.